This is a list of T cell receptor beta chains from one sample in a study of cytomegalovirus exposure and HLA in healthy donors. Generated by immunoSEQ multiplex PCR, the TCRdb table keeps only in-frame clones and is missing some. The repertoire table contains 38,000 or so clones. What was sequenced was PBMCs. These receptors were collected from a man between 25 and 39 years old in good health and CMV-seronegative. The CDR3 runs from the conserved cysteine through the conserved F or W. The D gene is left open where the match is weak.

V,D,J,CDR3,DNA
TRBV19,TRBD1,TRBJ2-3,CASSAGQGSSTDTQYF,TGTGCCAGTAGTGCGGGACAGGGATCTAGCACAGATACGCAGTATTTT
TRBV6-4,TRBD1,TRBJ1-1,CASRQGENTEAFF,TGTGCCAGCAGACAGGGGGAGAACACTGAAGCTTTCTTT
TRBV18,TRBD1,TRBJ1-1,CASSPNRGGNTEAFF,TGTGCCAGCTCACCTAACAGGGGGGGGAACACTGAAGCTTTCTTT
TRBV15,NA,TRBJ2-5,CATSGEGGQETQYF,TGTGCCACCAGCGGGGAGGGGGGCCAAGAGACCCAGTACTTC
TRBV5-6,NA,TRBJ1-4,CASSLFQQATNEKLFF,TGTGCCAGCAGCTTGTTTCAGCAGGCAACTAATGAAAAACTGTTTTTT
TRBV7-9,NA,TRBJ1-4,CASTVARGRGEKLFF,TGTGCCAGCACCGTCGCCAGGGGCAGGGGTGAAAAACTGTTTTTT
TRBV12-5,TRBD1,TRBJ1-1,CASGSGGQGGPNTEAFF,TGTGCTAGTGGTTCTGGAGGACAGGGGGGACCGAACACTGAAGCTTTCTTT
TRBV27,NA,TRBJ2-5,CASSFTVKKETQYF,TGTGCCAGCAGTTTTACAGTCAAAAAAGAGACCCAGTACTTC
TRBV6-1,NA,TRBJ1-4,CASNAGVREKLFF,TGTGCCAGCAATGCGGGTGTTCGTGAAAAACTGTTTTTT
TRBV9,NA,TRBJ1-6,CASSSREGSSPLHF,TGTGCCAGCAGCAGCCGAGAGGGCAGCTCACCCCTCCACTTT
TRBV19,TRBD1,TRBJ1-6,CASSLGTGGDNSPLHF,TGTGCCAGTAGTCTCGGGACAGGGGGGGATAATTCACCCCTCCACTTT
TRBV5-5,NA,TRBJ2-3,CASSITRGTDTQYF,TGTGCCAGCAGTATAACCAGGGGAACAGATACGCAGTATTTT
TRBV5-5,NA,TRBJ1-5,CASSLAPTVSNQPQHF,TGTGCCAGCAGCTTGGCCCCGACAGTTAGCAATCAGCCCCAGCATTTT
TRBV6-6,NA,TRBJ2-5,CASSYAGQETQYF,TGTGCCAGCAGTTACGCGGGGCAAGAGACCCAGTACTTC
TRBV29-1,NA,TRBJ2-3,CSVNKGLTDTQYF,TGCAGCGTTAACAAAGGACTAACAGATACGCAGTATTTT
TRBV29-1,TRBD1,TRBJ2-2,CSVLRQGVTGELFF,TGCAGCGTTCTTAGACAGGGAGTCACCGGGGAGCTGTTTTTT
TRBV6-1,NA,TRBJ1-5,CASSDSIASNQPQHF,TGTGCCAGCAGTGACAGCATAGCTAGCAATCAGCCCCAGCATTTT
TRBV7-9,TRBD1,TRBJ1-2,CASSSSLGQGNYGYTF,TGTGCCAGCAGCTCATCCTTGGGACAGGGAAACTATGGCTACACCTTC
TRBV19,NA,TRBJ1-2,CASSIRSSYNYGYTF,TGTGCCAGTAGTATTCGGTCTTCGTATAACTATGGCTACACCTTC
TRBV5-4,NA,TRBJ1-1,CASSLANSLNTEAFF,TGTGCCAGCAGCTTGGCCAACAGTCTGAACACTGAAGCTTTCTTT
TRBV4-3,NA,TRBJ2-1,CASSQEYRGIWGEQFF,TGCGCCAGCAGCCAAGAGTATAGGGGTATTTGGGGTGAGCAGTTCTTC
TRBV5-6,TRBD2,TRBJ2-7,CASSGGAPGLALEQYF,TGTGCCAGCAGCGGAGGCGCACCGGGACTAGCTCTCGAGCAGTACTTC
TRBV11-1,TRBD2,TRBJ2-1,CASSLARLAGVGLFF,TGTGCCAGCAGCTTAGCGCGACTAGCGGGAGTGGGTCTGTTCTTC
TRBV19,TRBD2,TRBJ2-7,CASSFRGVSYEQYF,TGTGCCAGTAGTTTCCGGGGGGTCTCCTACGAGCAGTACTTC
TRBV10-1,NA,TRBJ1-5,CASSEPRGQLYSNQPQHF,TGCGCCAGCAGTGAACCCCGAGGACAGCTTTATAGCAATCAGCCCCAGCATTTT
TRBV7-2,NA,TRBJ2-7,CASSLGGLSDYEQYF,TGTGCCAGCAGCTTAGGAGGGCTATCTGACTACGAGCAGTACTTC
TRBV7-3,NA,TRBJ2-1,CASSLRSSYNEQFF,TGTGCCAGCAGCTTAAGGAGCTCCTACAATGAGCAGTTCTTC
TRBV27,NA,TRBJ1-5,CASSYAGYSNQPQHF,TGTGCCAGCAGTTACGCGGGGTATAGCAATCAGCCCCAGCATTTT
TRBV7-9,TRBD1,TRBJ1-2,CASSLGQGGYGYTF,TGTGCCAGCAGCCTCGGACAGGGGGGATATGGCTACACCTTC
TRBV4-1,TRBD1,TRBJ1-2,CASSQARGQGYGYTF,TGCGCCAGCAGCCAAGCTCGGGGACAGGGCTATGGCTACACCTTC
TRBV5-1,NA,TRBJ2-1,CASRSEYAYYNEQFF,TGCGCCAGCAGATCGGAGTACGCATACTACAATGAGCAGTTCTTC
TRBV5-1,TRBD1,TRBJ2-7,CASSSDRGTTYEQYF,TGCGCCAGCAGTTCGGACAGGGGGACTACCTACGAGCAGTACTTC
TRBV5-1,NA,TRBJ2-1,CASSLTGPLYNEQFF,TGCGCCAGCAGCTTGACAGGGCCTCTCTACAATGAGCAGTTCTTC
TRBV14,NA,TRBJ1-4,CASSHYLQATNEKLFF,TGTGCCAGCAGCCACTATTTACAGGCAACTAATGAAAAACTGTTTTTT
TRBV18,TRBD2,TRBJ2-1,CASSRTTSGANEQFF,TGTGCCAGCTCACGTACGACTAGCGGGGCCAATGAGCAGTTCTTC
TRBV7-9,NA,TRBJ1-5,CASSLGRVLGPQHF,TGTGCCAGCAGCTTAGGCAGGGTCCTGGGGCCCCAGCATTTT
TRBV5-1,NA,TRBJ1-1,CASSPEQGKVTEAFF,TGCGCCAGCAGCCCTGAACAGGGAAAAGTCACTGAAGCTTTCTTT
TRBV5-1,NA,TRBJ1-1,CASSLGAGIGNTEDFF,TGCGCCAGCAGCTTGGGAGCAGGGATAGGGAACACTGAAGATTTCTTT
TRBV6-5,NA,TRBJ1-1,CASSHQGNTEAFF,TGTGCCAGCAGCCACCAGGGGAACACTGAAGCTTTCTTT
TRBV9,TRBD1,TRBJ2-7,CASSTSGTGGNEQYF,TGTGCCAGCAGCACCTCCGGGACAGGGGGCAACGAGCAGTACTTC
TRBV29-1,NA,TRBJ2-2,CSVEQGGGTGELFF,TGCAGCGTCGAACAGGGAGGTGGTACCGGGGAGCTGTTTTTT
TRBV19,NA,TRBJ2-1,CASGGPRPFF,TGTGCCAGTGGCGGCCCCCGGCCGTTCTTC
TRBV10-3,NA,TRBJ1-1,CAISGLGNTEAFF,TGTGCCATCAGTGGGCTAGGGAACACTGAAGCTTTCTTT
TRBV11-2,NA,TRBJ1-1,CASSSEGGTANTEAFF,TGTGCCAGCAGCTCCGAAGGGGGAACAGCGAACACTGAAGCTTTCTTT
TRBV19,TRBD1,TRBJ1-5,CASARGQVNLHQPQHF,TGTGCCAGTGCTCGGGGACAGGTGAACCTCCATCAGCCCCAGCATTTT
TRBV27,NA,TRBJ1-3,CASSPDSRSGNTIYF,TGTGCCAGCAGTCCGGACTCCAGGTCTGGAAACACCATATATTTT